This is a list of T cell receptor beta chains from one sample in a study of cytomegalovirus exposure and HLA in healthy donors. Profiling relied on immunoSEQ multiplex PCR, and the TCRdb table lists in-frame clones only, not all of them. In the table there are roughly 100,000 clones, around 77% of which are singletons. Sequenced input: PBMCs. The receptors come from a woman aged 40 to 50 in good health and CMV-seropositive. Each CDR3 is given with its conserved first and last residue. Fields, in order: V gene, J gene, CDR3 protein.

v_call: TRBV7-6; j_call: TRBJ2-3; cdr3_aa: CASSLASRGRGITDTQYF
v_call: TRBV6-1; j_call: TRBJ2-5; cdr3_aa: CASSSSINQETQYF
v_call: TRBV19; j_call: TRBJ2-7; cdr3_aa: CASSVTPYYEQYF
v_call: TRBV7-9; j_call: TRBJ2-3; cdr3_aa: CASSRRGETDTQYF
v_call: TRBV5-1; j_call: TRBJ2-7; cdr3_aa: CASSLGPLRLAGTEQYF
v_call: TRBV2; j_call: TRBJ1-2; cdr3_aa: CASSEDSSNYGYTF
v_call: TRBV5-1; j_call: TRBJ2-3; cdr3_aa: CASSFSGTFTDTQYF
v_call: TRBV20-1; j_call: TRBJ1-4; cdr3_aa: CSALSGEKLFF
v_call: TRBV7-7; j_call: TRBJ2-5; cdr3_aa: CASSQGRLRTSQETQYF
v_call: TRBV27; j_call: TRBJ2-3; cdr3_aa: CAIPTSGGTDTQYF
v_call: TRBV7-2; j_call: TRBJ2-1; cdr3_aa: CASSLRQGRNEQFF
v_call: TRBV5-4; j_call: TRBJ1-2; cdr3_aa: CASSLDRGQFGYTF
v_call: TRBV7-9; j_call: TRBJ2-1; cdr3_aa: CASSLTQGVYNEQFF
v_call: TRBV5-5; j_call: TRBJ2-3; cdr3_aa: CASSQSSARGIDTQYF
v_call: TRBV6-1; j_call: TRBJ2-5; cdr3_aa: CASSVIKSRGQETQYF
v_call: TRBV28; j_call: TRBJ1-6; cdr3_aa: CASSFDGRDSPLHF
v_call: TRBV2; j_call: TRBJ2-7; cdr3_aa: CASREQGWTYEQYF
v_call: TRBV6-5; j_call: TRBJ2-7; cdr3_aa: CASSYPGAPGSVEQYF
v_call: TRBV27; j_call: TRBJ2-6; cdr3_aa: CASSSTYTGPNLSGANVLTF
v_call: TRBV4-1; j_call: TRBJ1-4; cdr3_aa: CASSPTVAGREKLFF
v_call: TRBV6-6; j_call: TRBJ2-5; cdr3_aa: CASSGRWSAQETQYF
v_call: TRBV18; j_call: TRBJ2-1; cdr3_aa: CASSPSSGRSANEQFF
v_call: TRBV4-1; j_call: TRBJ2-7; cdr3_aa: CASSRPDRGPMKSSYEQYF
v_call: TRBV7-9; j_call: TRBJ2-1; cdr3_aa: CSSSSRDRGRYNEQFF
v_call: TRBV7-3; j_call: TRBJ1-1; cdr3_aa: CASSNGQRNTEAFF
v_call: TRBV11-1; j_call: TRBJ2-2; cdr3_aa: CASSLITSLAGELFF
v_call: TRBV20-1; j_call: TRBJ2-7; cdr3_aa: CSARFSSEQYF
v_call: TRBV28; j_call: TRBJ2-5; cdr3_aa: CASSLVVTGGETQYF
v_call: TRBV5-1; j_call: TRBJ1-1; cdr3_aa: CASSLASQMNTEAFF
v_call: TRBV27; j_call: TRBJ2-3; cdr3_aa: CASRARGLAGEDTQYF
v_call: TRBV6-1; j_call: TRBJ2-7; cdr3_aa: CASSEPVGRENEQYF
v_call: TRBV27; j_call: TRBJ2-2; cdr3_aa: CASSINRGGLGELFF
v_call: TRBV2; j_call: TRBJ2-2; cdr3_aa: CASSMRDTGELFF
v_call: TRBV28; j_call: TRBJ2-1; cdr3_aa: CASSFLDRPYNEQFF
v_call: TRBV4-3; j_call: TRBJ2-6; cdr3_aa: CASSQDDVPGAGANVLTF
v_call: TRBV5-1; j_call: TRBJ2-5; cdr3_aa: CASSTVAGLSETQYF